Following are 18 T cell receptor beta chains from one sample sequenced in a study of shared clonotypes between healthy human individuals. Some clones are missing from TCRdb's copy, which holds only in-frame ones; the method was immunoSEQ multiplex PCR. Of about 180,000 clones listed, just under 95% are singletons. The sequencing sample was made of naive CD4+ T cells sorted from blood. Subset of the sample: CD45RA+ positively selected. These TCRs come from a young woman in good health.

The CDR3 sequence: CASSFGRNYGYTF. The CDR3 nucleotides read TGTGCCAGCAGTTTCGGACGCAACTATGGCTACACCTTC. V is TRBV28 and J is TRBJ1-2; D is ambiguous. The V end lost 3 bases, the J end lost 2 bases, and 7 bases lay between the germline ends. Germline V gene sequence: CDR1 MDHEN, CDR2 SYDVKM. This CDR3 has 13 amino acids.

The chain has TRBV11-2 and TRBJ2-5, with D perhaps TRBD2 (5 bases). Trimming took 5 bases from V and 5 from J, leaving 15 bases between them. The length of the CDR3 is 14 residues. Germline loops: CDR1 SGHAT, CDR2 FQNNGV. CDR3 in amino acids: CASSPSAGGETQYF. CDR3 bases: TGTGCCAGCAGCCCCTCCGCGGGCGGGGAGACCCAGTACTTC.

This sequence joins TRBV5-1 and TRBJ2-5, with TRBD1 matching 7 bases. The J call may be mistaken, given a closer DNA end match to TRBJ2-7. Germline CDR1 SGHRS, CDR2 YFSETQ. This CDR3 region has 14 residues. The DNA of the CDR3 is TGCGCCAGCAGCCAAAGACAGGGAGCCTACGAGCAGTACTTC. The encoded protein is CASSQRQGAYEQYF.

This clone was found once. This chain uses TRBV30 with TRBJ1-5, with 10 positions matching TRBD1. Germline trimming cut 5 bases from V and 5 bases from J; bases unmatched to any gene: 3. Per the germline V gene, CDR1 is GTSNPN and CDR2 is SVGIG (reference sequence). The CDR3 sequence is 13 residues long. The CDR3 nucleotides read TGTGCCTGGGCGACAGGGGGCGATCAGCCCCAGCATTTT. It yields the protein CAWATGGDQPQHF.

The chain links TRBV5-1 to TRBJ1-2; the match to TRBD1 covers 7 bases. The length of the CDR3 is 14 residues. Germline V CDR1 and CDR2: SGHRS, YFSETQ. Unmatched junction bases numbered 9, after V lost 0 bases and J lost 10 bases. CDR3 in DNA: TGCGCCAGCAGCTTGGAGGGGGCAGCTCGTTCCTACACCTTC. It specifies CASSLEGAARSYTF.

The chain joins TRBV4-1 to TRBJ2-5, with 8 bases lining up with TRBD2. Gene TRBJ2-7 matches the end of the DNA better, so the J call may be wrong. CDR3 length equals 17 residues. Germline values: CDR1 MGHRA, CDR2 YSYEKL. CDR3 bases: TGCGCCAGCAGCCAACGAACTAGCGGCGTTATCTCCTACGAGCAGTACTTC. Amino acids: CASSQRTSGVISYEQYF.

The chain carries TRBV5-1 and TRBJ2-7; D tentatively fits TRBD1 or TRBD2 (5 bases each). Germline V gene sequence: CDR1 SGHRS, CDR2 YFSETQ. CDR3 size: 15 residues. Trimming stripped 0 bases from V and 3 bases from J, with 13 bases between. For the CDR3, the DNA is TGCGCCAGCAGCTTGGGGTGGGGGACCATCTACGAGCAGTACTTC. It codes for CASSLGWGTIYEQYF.

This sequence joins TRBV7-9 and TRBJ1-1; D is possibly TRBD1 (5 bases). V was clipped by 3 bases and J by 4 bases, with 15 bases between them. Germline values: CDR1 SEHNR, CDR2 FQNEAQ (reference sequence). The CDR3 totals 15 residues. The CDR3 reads CASSFEGVRRTEAFF. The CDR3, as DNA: TGTGCCAGCAGCTTTGAAGGGGTCCGGCGCACTGAAGCTTTCTTT.

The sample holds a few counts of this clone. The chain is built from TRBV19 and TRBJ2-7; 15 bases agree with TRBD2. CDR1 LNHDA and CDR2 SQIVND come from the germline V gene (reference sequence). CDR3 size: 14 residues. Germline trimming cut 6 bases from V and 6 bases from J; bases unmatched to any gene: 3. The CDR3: CASSQGLAGGEQYF. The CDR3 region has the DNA TGTGCCAGTAGCCAGGGACTAGCGGGAGGCGAGCAGTACTTC.

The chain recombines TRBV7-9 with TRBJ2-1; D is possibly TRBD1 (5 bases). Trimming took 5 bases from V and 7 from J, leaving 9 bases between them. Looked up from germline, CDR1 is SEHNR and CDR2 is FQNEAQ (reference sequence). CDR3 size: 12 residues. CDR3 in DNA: TGTGCCAGCAGCCGGACATTGAATGAGCAGTTCTTC. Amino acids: CASSRTLNEQFF.

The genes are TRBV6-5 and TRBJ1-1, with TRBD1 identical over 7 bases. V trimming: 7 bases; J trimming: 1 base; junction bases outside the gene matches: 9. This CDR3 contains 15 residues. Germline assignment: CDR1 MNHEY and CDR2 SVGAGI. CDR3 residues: CASKNGGQTNTEAFF. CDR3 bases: TGTGCCAGCAAGAACGGGGGACAGACGAACACTGAAGCTTTCTTT.

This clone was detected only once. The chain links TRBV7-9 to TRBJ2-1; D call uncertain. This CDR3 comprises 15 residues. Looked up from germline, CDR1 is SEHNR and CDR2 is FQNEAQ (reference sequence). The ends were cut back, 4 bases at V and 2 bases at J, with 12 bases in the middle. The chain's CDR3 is CASSSRSLPYNEQFF. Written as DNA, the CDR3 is TGTGCCAGCAGCTCCAGGAGTCTTCCCTACAATGAGCAGTTCTTC.

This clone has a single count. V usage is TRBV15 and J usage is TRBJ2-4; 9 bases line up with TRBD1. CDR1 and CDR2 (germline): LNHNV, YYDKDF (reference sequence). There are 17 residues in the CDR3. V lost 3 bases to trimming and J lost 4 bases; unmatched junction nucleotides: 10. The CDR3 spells CATSRPTGGLSKNIQYF. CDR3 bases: TGTGCCACCAGCAGGCCGACAGGGGGGTTGTCAAAAAACATTCAGTACTTC.

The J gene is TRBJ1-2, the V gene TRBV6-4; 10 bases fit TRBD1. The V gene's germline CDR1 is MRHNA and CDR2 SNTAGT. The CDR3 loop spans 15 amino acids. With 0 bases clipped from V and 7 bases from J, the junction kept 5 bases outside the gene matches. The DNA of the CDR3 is TGTGCCAGCAGTGACTCGAGACAGGGGGCTGTTGGCTACACCTTC. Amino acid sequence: CASSDSRQGAVGYTF.

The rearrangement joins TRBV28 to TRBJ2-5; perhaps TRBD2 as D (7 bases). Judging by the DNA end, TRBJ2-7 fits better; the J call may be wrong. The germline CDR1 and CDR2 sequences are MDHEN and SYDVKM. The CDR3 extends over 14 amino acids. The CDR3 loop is CASSFGGQAYEQYF. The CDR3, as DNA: TGTGCCAGCAGTTTCGGGGGGCAGGCCTACGAGCAGTACTTC.

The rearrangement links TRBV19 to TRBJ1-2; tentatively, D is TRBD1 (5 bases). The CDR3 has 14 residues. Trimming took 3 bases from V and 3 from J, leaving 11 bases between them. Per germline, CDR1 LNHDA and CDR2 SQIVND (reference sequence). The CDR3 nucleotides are TGTGCCAGTAGTATCGCAGGGAGAGACTATGGCTACACCTTC. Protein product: CASSIAGRDYGYTF. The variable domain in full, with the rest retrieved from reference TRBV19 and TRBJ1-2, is DGGITQSPKYLFRKEGQNVTLSCEQNLNHDAMYWYRQDPGQGLRLIYYSQIVNDFQKGDIAEGYSVSREKKESFPLTVTSAQKNPTAFYLCASSIAGRDYGYTFGSGTRLTVV.

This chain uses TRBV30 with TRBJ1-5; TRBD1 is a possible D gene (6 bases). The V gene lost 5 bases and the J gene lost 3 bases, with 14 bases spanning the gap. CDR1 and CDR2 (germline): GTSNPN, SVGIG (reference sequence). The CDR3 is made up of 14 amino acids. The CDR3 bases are TGTGCCTGGGCTCAGGGACAATACAATCAGCCCCAGCATTTT. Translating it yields CAWAQGQYNQPQHF.

CDR3 sequence (DNA): TGTGCCAGTAGTATAGGAACAGGGAAGTCGAATCAGCCCCAGCATTTT. Amino acid sequence: CASSIGTGKSNQPQHF. The genes are TRBV19 and TRBJ1-5; tentatively, D is TRBD1 (6 bases). This CDR3 is 16 amino acids long. The ends were cut back, 1 base at V and 4 bases at J, with 14 bases in the middle. CDR1 and CDR2 (germline): LNHDA, SQIVND (reference sequence).